These 10 T cell receptor beta chains were all obtained from the same sample, sequenced in a study of metastatic and nonmetastatic thyroid tumors. Using MiXCR, TCRdb reanalyzed the PCR reads. The table records about 93,000 clones, 10% to 15% of them present only once. None of the patients had undergone any treatment ahead of thyroid surgery. Source material: blood. These receptors came from a female donor with papillary thyroid cancer or a benign thyroid nodule (not recorded which). Some clones in this sample may be carry-over from other donors' samples.

This clone was found many times. The chain couples TRBV29-1 to TRBJ2-5; 8 positions agree with TRBD2. V was clipped by 2 bases and J by 4 bases; unmatched bases: 3. Germline V gives CDR1 SQVTM, CDR2 ANQGSEA. The CDR3 runs to 13 residues. CDR3 bases: TGCAGCGTTGAACCTCTAGCGGGAGAGACCCAGTACTTC. It is translated as CSVEPLAGETQYF. The full variable domain, in which reference TRBV29-1 and TRBJ2-5 provide the parts outside the CDR3, is SAVISQKPSRDICQRGTSLTIQCQVDSQVTMMFWYRQQPGQSLTLIATANQGSEATYESGFVIDKFPISRPNLTFSTLTVSNMSPEDSSIYLCSVEPLAGETQYFGPGTRLLVL.

The CDR3 bases are TGTGCCAGCAGCGTAGAATACGGGAGAGGAACAGATACGCAGTATTTT. As protein: CASSVEYGRGTDTQYF. This chain uses TRBV9 with TRBJ2-3; TRBD2 is a possible D gene (6 bases). The V and J ends lost 0 bases and 3 bases respectively, with 14 bases between them. Germline CDR1 reads SGDLS; CDR2 reads YYNGEE. The CDR3 spans 16 residues.

This clone was seen ten or more times. The chain couples TRBV30 to TRBJ2-7; weak D call: TRBD2 (5 bases). Germline V gene lookup returns CDR1 GTSNPN and CDR2 SVGIG (reference sequence). There are 14 residues in the CDR3. V was clipped by 4 bases and J by 1 base, with 14 bases between them. The DNA of the CDR3 is TGTGCCTGGACTCCCGGACGGGGATCCTACGAGCAGTACTTC. It yields the protein CAWTPGRGSYEQYF.

Ten or more counts support this clone. The V gene is TRBV15, the J gene TRBJ2-7; 9 nucleotides line up with TRBD2. Germline V CDR1 and CDR2: LNHNV, YYDKDF (reference sequence). The CDR3 runs to 15 residues. V was pared by 0 bases and J by 2 bases, with 2 bases of the junction left unmatched. In nucleotides, the CDR3 is TGTGCCACCAGCAGAGAGACTAGCGGCACCTACGAGCAGTACTTC. It specifies CATSRETSGTYEQYF.

This clone was observed at least ten times. Other DNA sequences of this sample code for an identical CDR3. The chain links TRBV6-1 to TRBJ1-4; 8 bases are a match to TRBD1. Germline V gene lookup returns CDR1 MNHNS and CDR2 SASEGT. This CDR3 has 14 residues. V lost 7 bases, J lost 3 bases, and 4 bases stayed unmatched. CDR3 region: CASKPGQANEKLFF. Written as DNA, the CDR3 is TGTGCCAGCAAACCGGGACAGGCTAATGAAAAACTGTTTTTT.

A word on this clone: This clone may be a read error of a much larger clone one base away. This sequence joins TRBV10-3 and TRBJ2-1; no firm D call. In germline, CDR1 is ENHRY, CDR2 SYGVKD. V lost 4 bases and J 8 bases, leaving 12 bases between the germline ends. This CDR3 spans 13 amino acids. CDR3 amino acids: CAISVYFFDEQFF. In nucleotides, the CDR3 is TGTGCCATCAGTGTGTACTTTTTTGATGAGCAGTTCTTC.

This clone was seen at least ten times. CDR3 nucleotides: TGTGCCAGCATTAAAAACGCTGGGCAGTTGCACAATGAGCAGTTCTTC. Amino acids: CASIKNAGQLHNEQFF. The J gene is TRBJ2-1, the V gene TRBV6-2 or TRBV6-3; D is undetermined. The CDR3 runs to 16 residues. From germline, CDR1 is MNHEY and CDR2 SVGEGT. Trimming stripped 7 bases from V and 5 bases from J, with 21 bases between.

This clone was counted ten times or more. CDR3 loop: CASSQSPGKLFF. The CDR3 bases are TGCGCCAGCAGCCAATCCCCCGGGAAACTGTTTTTT. The rearrangement joins TRBV4-3 to TRBJ1-4, with D uncertain. Germline assignment: CDR1 LGHNA and CDR2 YSLEER. The CDR3 runs to 12 residues. V was shortened by 2 bases and J by 11 bases, with 9 bases between the two germline ends.

This clone has a count of ten or more. The rearrangement uses TRBV28 and TRBJ1-2; maybe TRBD1 (5 bases). Germline V gives CDR1 MDHEN, CDR2 SYDVKM. V lost 6 bases to trimming and J lost 5 bases, with 13 bases between them. The CDR3 is made up of 13 amino acids. The CDR3 DNA sequence: TGTGCCAGCAGACCGACAGAGAATTATGGCTACACCTTC. This translates into CASRPTENYGYTF.

In regard to this clone: A much more abundant neighbour one base away suggests this may be a read error. This chain joins TRBV2 and TRBJ2-5; perhaps TRBD2 as D (5 bases). This CDR3 spans 13 amino acids. Germline CDR1 is SNHLY and CDR2 is FYNNEI. CDR3 residues: CASSERRQGTQYF. CDR3 nucleotide sequence: TGTGCCAGCAGTGAGCGGAGGCAAGGGACCCAGTACTTC.